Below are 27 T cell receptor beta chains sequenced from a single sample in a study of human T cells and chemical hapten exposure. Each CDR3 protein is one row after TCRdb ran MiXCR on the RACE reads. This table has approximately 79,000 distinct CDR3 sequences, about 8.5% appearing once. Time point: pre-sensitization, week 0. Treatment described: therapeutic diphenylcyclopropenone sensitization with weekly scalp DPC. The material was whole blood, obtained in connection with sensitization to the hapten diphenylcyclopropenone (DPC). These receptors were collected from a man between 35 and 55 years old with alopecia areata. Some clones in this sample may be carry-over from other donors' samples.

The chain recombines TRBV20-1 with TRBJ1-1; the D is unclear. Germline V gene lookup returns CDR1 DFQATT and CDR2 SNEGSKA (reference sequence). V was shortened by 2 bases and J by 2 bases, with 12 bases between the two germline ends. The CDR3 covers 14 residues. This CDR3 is CSARNHGLNTEAFF. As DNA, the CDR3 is TGCAGTGCTAGAAATCATGGGCTAAACACTGAAGCTTTCTTT.

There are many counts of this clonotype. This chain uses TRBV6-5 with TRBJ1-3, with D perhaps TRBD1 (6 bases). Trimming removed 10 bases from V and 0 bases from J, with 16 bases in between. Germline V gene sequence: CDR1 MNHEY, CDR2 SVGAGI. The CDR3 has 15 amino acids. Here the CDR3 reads CATSNRDVSGNTIYF. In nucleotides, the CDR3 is TGTGCCACCTCAAACAGGGACGTCTCTGGAAACACCATATATTTT.

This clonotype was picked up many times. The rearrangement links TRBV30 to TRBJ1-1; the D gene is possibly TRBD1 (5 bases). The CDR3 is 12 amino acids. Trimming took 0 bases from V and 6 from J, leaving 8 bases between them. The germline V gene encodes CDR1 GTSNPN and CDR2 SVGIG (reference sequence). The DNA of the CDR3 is TGTGCCTGGAGTGTAACAGGCCCTGAAGCTTTCTTT. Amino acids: CAWSVTGPEAFF.

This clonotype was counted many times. The CDR3 sequence: CASRGQGGTEAFF. The CDR3, as DNA: TGTGCCAGCCGAGGACAGGGGGGCACTGAAGCTTTCTTT. This chain connects TRBV9 to TRBJ1-1, with 10 bases lining up with TRBD1. Trimming removed 7 bases from V and 4 bases from J; junction bases left unmatched: 4. Germline-derived CDR1 and CDR2 are SGDLS and YYNGEE. The CDR3 covers 13 residues. The whole variable domain, filled in from reference TRBV9 and TRBJ1-1, reads DSGVTQTPKHLITATGQRVTLRCSPRSGDLSVYWYQQSLDQGLQFLIQYYNGEERAKGNILERFSAQQFPDLHSELNLSSLELGDSALYFCASRGQGGTEAFFGQGTRLTVV.

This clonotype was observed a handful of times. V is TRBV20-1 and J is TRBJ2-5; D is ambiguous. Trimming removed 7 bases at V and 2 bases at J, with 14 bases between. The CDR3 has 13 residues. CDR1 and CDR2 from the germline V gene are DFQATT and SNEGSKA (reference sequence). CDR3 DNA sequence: TGCAGTGAGGCCTTATACTATCAAGAGACCCAGTACTTC. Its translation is CSEALYYQETQYF.

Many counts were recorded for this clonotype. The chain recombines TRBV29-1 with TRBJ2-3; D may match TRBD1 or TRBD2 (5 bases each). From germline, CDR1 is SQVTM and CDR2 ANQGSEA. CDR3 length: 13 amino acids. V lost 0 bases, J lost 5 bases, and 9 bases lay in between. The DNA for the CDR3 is TGCAGCGTTGAAGATCCAGGGAGAGATACGCAGTATTTT. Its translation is CSVEDPGRDTQYF.

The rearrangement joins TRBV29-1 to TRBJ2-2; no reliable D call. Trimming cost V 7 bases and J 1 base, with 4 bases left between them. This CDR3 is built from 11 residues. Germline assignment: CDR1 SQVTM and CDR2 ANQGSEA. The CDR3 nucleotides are TGCAGCGCTGGGAACACCGGGGAGCTGTTTTTT. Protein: CSAGNTGELFF.

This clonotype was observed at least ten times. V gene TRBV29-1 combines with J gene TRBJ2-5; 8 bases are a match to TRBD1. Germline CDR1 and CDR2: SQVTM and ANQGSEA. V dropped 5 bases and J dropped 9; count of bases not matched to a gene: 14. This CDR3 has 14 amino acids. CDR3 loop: CSVPIPDRGVSQYF. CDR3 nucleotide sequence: TGCAGCGTTCCTATACCCGACAGGGGAGTCTCCCAGTACTTC.

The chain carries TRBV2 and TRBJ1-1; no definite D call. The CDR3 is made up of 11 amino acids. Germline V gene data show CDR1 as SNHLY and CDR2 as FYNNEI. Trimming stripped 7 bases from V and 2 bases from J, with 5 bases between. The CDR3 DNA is TGTGCCAGCATAGGTAACACTGAAGCTTTCTTT. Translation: CASIGNTEAFF.

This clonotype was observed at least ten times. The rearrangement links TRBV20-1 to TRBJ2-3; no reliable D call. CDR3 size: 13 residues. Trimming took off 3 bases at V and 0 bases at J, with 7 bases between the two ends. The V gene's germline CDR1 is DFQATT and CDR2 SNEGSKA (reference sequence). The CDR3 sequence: CSASLASTDTQYF. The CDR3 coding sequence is TGCAGTGCTAGTCTTGCTAGCACAGATACGCAGTATTTT.

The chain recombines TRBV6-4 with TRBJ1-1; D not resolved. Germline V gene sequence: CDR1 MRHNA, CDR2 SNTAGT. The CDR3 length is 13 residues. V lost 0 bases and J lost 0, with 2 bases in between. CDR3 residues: CASSDSVNTEAFF. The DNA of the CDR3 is TGTGCCAGCAGTGACTCAGTGAACACTGAAGCTTTCTTT.

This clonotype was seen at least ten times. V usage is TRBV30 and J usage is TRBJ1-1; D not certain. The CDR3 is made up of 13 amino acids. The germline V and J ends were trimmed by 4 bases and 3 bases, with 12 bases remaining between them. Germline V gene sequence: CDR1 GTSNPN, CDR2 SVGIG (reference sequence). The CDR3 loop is CAWIVRAHTEAFF. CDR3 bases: TGTGCCTGGATCGTCCGAGCTCACACTGAAGCTTTCTTT.

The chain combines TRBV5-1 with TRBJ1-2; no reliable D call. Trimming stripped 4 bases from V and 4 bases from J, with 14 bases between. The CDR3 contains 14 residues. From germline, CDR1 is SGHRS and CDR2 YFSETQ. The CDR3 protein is CASSPGRNFYGYTF. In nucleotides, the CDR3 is TGCGCCAGCAGCCCCGGACGGAACTTCTATGGCTACACCTTC.

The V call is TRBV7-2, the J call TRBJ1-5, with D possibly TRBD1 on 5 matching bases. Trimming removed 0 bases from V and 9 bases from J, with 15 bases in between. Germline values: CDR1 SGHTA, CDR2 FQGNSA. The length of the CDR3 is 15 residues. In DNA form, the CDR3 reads TGTGCCAGCAGCTTAGCAGACAGCCCGTCGCGGCCCCAGCATTTT. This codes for CASSLADSPSRPQHF.

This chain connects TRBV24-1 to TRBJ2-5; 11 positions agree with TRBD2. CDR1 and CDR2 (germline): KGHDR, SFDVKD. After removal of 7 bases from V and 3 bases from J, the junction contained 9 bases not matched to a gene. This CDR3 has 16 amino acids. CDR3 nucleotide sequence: TGTGCCACCAGCTTCACGGGGACTAGCGGAGAAGAGACCCAGTACTTC. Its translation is CATSFTGTSGEETQYF.

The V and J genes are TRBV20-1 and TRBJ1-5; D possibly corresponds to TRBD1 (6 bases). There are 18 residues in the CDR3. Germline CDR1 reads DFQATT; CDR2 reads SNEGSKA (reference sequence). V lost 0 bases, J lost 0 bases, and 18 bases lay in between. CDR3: CSARERTQRGYSNQPQHF. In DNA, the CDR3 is TGCAGTGCTAGAGAGAGGACACAGAGGGGGTATAGCAATCAGCCCCAGCATTTT.

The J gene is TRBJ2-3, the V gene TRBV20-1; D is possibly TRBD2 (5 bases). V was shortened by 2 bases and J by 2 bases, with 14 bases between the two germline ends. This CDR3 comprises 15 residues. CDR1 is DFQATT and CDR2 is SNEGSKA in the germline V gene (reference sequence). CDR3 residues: CSARMRVTATDTQYF. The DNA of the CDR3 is TGCAGTGCTAGAATGAGGGTAACGGCCACAGATACGCAGTATTTT.

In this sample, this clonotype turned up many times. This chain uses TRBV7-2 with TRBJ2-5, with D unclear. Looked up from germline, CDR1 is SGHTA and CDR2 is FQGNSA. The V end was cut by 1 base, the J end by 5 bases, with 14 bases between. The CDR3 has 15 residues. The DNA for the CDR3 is TGTGCCAGCAGCTTAGATGGGTCGGGTGGGGAGACCCAGTACTTC. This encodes CASSLDGSGGETQYF. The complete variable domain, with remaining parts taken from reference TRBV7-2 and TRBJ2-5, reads GAGVSQSPSNKVTEKGKDVELRCDPISGHTALYWYRQSLGQGLEFLIYFQGNSAPDKSGLPSDRFSAERTGGSVSTLTIQRTQQEDSAVYLCASSLDGSGGETQYFGPGTRLLVL.

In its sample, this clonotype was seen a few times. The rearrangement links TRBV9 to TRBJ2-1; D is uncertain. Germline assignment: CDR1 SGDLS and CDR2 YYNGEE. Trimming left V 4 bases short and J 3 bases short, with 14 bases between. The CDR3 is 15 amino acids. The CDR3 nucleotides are TGTGCCAGCAGCATATCAGGAGAGCTCTACAATGAGCAGTTCTTC. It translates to CASSISGELYNEQFF.

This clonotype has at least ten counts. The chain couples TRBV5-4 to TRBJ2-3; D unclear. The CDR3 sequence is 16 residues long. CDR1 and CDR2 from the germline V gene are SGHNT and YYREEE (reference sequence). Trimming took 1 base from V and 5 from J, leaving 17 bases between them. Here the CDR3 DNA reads TGTGCCAGCAGCTTGAAAGGGTACAATGTAGTAGATACGCAGTATTTT. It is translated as CASSLKGYNVVDTQYF.

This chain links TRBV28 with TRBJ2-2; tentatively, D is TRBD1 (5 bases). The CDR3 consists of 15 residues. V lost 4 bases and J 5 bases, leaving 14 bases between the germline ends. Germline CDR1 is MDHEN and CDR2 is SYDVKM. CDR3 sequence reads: CASSSNFQGTGELFF. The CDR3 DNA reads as TGTGCCAGCAGTTCAAACTTCCAGGGAACCGGGGAGCTGTTTTTT.

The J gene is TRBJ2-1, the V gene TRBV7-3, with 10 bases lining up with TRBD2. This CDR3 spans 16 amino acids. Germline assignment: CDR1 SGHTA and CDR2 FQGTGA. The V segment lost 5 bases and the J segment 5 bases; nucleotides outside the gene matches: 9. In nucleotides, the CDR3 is TGTGCCAGCAGCCCAAACCTAGCGGGAGAACACAATGAGCAGTTCTTC. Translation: CASSPNLAGEHNEQFF.

CDR3 sequence: CASSQERTTTNEKLFF. CDR3 DNA sequence: TGTGCCAGCAGCCAAGAACGAACAACAACTAATGAAAAACTGTTTTTT. The chain carries TRBV4-2 and TRBJ1-4, with D uncertain. This CDR3 has 16 residues. With 0 bases removed from V and 0 bases from J, the gap between germline ends came to 8 bases. CDR1 is LGHNA and CDR2 is YNFKEQ in the germline V gene.

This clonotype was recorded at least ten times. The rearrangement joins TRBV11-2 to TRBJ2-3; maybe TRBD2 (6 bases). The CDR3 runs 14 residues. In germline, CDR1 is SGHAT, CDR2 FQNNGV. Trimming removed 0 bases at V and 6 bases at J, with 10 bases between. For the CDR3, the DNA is TGTGCCAGCAGCTTAGAACGGGGACTGGATACGCAGTATTTT. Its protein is CASSLERGLDTQYF. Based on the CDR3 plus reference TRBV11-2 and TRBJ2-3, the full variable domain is EAGVAQSPRYKIIEKRQSVAFWCNPISGHATLYWYQQILGQGPKLLIQFQNNGVVDDSQLPKDRFSAERLKGVDSTLKIQPAKLEDSAVYLCASSLERGLDTQYFGPGTRLTVL.

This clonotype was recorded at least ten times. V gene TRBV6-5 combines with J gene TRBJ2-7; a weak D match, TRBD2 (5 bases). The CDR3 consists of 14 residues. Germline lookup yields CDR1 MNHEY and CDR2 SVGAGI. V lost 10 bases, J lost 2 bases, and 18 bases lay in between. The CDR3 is CATIHRTETYEQYV. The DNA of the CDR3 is TGTGCCACCATTCATAGGACTGAGACCTACGAGCAGTACGTC.

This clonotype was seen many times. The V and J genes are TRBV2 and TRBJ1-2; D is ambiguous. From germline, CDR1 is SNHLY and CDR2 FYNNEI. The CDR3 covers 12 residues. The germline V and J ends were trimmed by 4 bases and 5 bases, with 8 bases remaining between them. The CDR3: CASSVSDYGYTF. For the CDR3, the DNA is TGTGCCAGCAGTGTGTCGGATTATGGCTACACCTTC.

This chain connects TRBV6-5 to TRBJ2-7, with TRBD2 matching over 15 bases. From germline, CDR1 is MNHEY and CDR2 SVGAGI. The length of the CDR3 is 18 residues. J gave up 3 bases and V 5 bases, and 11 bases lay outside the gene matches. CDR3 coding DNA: TGTGCCAGCAGTGGATGGGGACTAGCGGGAGGAGTGATCTACGAGCAGTACTTC. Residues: CASSGWGLAGGVIYEQYF.